Sequencing of this T cell receptor beta chain was carried out in a study of blood T cell repertoires in COVID-19 (dated by TCRdb to 2020 to 2021). For the study in its entirety: The collaborator samples originated in the United States, Italy and Spain and spanned the acute and convalescent phases of COVID-19. The material from the prospective study consisted of cDNA or gDNA derived from T cells, B-cell-depleted T cells, or PBMCs. Deeply sampled blood TCRbeta repertoires from subjects exposed to, actively infected with, or recovered from COVID-19 were included in the dataset. The repertoires were released in a freely available public database intended as a resource for research on the immune response to SARS-CoV-2. The samples were drawn from two sources: the first 160 participants of the ongoing ImmuneRACE study, and approximately 1,300 subjects contributed by 6 global collaborators. Nearly every sample came with metadata listing a de-identified subject ID, COVID-19 status, age in years and sex. Where available, HLA class I and class II types were taken from metadata supplied by the sample provider and were not determined by assay-based typing. Points the paper makes about the study in general: Clinical and demographic metadata were provided uncurated, with the amount varying by source and participant.

As to this clone: Its specific antigen is unknown. No base-level quality is on record; no much larger clone is a single base apart.

Collaborating institutions collected whole blood in K2EDTA tubes following their own protocols. For TCRbeta analysis, collaborators shipped samples as frozen whole blood, isolated PBMCs, or DNA extracted from either of those sample types. TCRbeta CDR3 regions were amplified from genomic DNA by means of the immunoSEQ Assay, a bias-controlled multiplex PCR. In the source study's methods: Nucleated cell counts per sample were estimated from amplification of reference gene primers within the assay. To quantify the absolute abundance of each unique TCRbeta CDR3 rearrangement, sequence reads were collapsed and filtered. For each sample, productive Simpson clonality was calculated as the square root of Simpson's diversity index over productive rearrangements. TCRdb mirrors the immuneACCESS table, restricted to in-frame sequences. Some clones are absent from its copies; in checked studies, under half trace to an unresolved V gene, and the reason for the others is unknown. V, J and clone size are taken as reported in that table, and D and trimming were inferred from the DNA itself. Within this sample are 85,000 to 100,000 clones, with 70% to 85% of them counted one time only. 20% to 25% of the sample comes from the top ten.

Sequenced: peripheral blood. The clonotype was recovered from a woman aged 60-70 years in a cohort sampled during active or convalescent COVID-19.

Here is the DNA: TGCAGTGCGCAGCGTGGAAACATTCAGTACTTC. This gives the protein CSAQRGNIQYF. The sequence joins TRBV20-1 to TRBJ2-4; no confident D gene assignment can be made. Between the V and J ends, shortened by 6 bases and 6 bases respectively, the junction contains 9 bases. The CDR3 numbers 11 residues from cysteine through phenylalanine. Of the read, only the CDR3 DNA is kept; its 33 bases are in frame from base 1. CDR1 and CDR2, per the germline V gene (reference sequence), are DFQATT and SNEGSKA.